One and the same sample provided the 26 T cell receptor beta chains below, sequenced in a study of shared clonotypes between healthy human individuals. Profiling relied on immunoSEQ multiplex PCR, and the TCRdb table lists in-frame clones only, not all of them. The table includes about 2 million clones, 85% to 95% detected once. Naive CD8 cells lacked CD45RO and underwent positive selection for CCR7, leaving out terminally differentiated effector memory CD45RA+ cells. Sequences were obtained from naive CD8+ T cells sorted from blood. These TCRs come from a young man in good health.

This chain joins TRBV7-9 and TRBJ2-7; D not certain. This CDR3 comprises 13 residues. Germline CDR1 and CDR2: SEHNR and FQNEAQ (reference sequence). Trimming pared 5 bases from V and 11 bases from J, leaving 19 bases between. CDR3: CASSPPSWAKEYF. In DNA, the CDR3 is TGTGCCAGCAGCCCGCCCTCGTGGGCGAAGGAGTACTTC.

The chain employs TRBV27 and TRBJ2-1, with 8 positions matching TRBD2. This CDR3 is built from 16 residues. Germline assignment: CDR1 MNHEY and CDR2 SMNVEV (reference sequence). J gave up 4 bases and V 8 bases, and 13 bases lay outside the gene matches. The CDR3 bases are TGTGCCAGCGGGGAGGGCGGGGTAGCGGGGTACAATGAGCAGTTCTTC. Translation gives CASGEGGVAGYNEQFF.

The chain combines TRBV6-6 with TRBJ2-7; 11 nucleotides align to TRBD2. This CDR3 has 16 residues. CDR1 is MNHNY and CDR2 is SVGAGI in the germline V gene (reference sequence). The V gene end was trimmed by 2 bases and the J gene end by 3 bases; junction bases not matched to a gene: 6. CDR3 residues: CASSYPSGRWDYEQYF. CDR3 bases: TGTGCCAGCAGTTACCCTAGCGGGAGGTGGGACTACGAGCAGTACTTC.

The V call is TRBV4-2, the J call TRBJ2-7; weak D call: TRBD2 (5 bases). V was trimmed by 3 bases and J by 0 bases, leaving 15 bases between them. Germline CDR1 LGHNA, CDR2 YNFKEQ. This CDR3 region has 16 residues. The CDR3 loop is CASSQPTDSSSYEQYF. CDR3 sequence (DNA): TGTGCCAGCAGCCAGCCTACGGACTCTAGCTCCTACGAGCAGTACTTC.

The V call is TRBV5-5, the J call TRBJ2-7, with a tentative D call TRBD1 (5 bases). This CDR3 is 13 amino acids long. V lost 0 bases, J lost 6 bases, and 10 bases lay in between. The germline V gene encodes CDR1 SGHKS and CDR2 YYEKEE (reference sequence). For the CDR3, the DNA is TGTGCCAGCAGCTTGGGCCCAGGGTCCGAGCAGTACTTC. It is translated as CASSLGPGSEQYF.

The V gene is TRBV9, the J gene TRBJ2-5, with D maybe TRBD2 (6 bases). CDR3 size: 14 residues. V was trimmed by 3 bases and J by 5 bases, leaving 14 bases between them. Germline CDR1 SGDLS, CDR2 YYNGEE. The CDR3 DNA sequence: TGTGCCAGCAGCGAAGCGGGCGGGGAGGAGACCCAGTACTTC. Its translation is CASSEAGGEETQYF.

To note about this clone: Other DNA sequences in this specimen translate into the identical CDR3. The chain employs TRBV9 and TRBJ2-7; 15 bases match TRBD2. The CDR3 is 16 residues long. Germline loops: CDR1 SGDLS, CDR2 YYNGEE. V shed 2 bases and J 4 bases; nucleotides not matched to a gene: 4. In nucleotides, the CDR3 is TGTGCCAGCAGCGTGGGACTAGCGGGGGGAGGGTACGAGCAGTACTTC. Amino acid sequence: CASSVGLAGGGYEQYF. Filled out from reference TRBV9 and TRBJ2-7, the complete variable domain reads DSGVTQTPKHLITATGQRVTLRCSPRSGDLSVYWYQQSLDQGLQFLIQYYNGEERAKGNILERFSAQQFPDLHSELNLSSLELGDSALYFCASSVGLAGGGYEQYFGPGTRLTVT.

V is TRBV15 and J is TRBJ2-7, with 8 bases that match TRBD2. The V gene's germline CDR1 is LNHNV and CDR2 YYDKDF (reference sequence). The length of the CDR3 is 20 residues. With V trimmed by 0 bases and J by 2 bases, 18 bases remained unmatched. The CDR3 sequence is CATSRDFSTAGDFPPYEQYF. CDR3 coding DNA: TGTGCCACCAGCAGAGATTTTTCGACAGCGGGAGATTTCCCTCCCTACGAGCAGTACTTC.

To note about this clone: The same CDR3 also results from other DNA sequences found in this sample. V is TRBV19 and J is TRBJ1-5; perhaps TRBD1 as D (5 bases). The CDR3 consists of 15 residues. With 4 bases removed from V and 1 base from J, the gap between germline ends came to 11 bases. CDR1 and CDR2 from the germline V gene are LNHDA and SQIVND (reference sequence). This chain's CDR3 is CASSTGTASNQPQHF. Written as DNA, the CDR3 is TGTGCCAGTAGTACTGGGACGGCAAGCAATCAGCCCCAGCATTTT.

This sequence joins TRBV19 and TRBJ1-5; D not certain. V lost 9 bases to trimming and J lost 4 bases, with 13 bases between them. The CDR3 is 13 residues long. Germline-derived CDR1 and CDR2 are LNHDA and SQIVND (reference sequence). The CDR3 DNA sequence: TGTGCCAGCAGCAGAGACTTTAATCAGCCCCAGCATTTT. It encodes CASSRDFNQPQHF.

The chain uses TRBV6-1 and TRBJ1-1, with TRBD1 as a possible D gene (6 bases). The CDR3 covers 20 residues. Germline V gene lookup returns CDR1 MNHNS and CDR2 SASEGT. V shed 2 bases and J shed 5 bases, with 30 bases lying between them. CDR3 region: CASSETADSLRIMGGTEAFF. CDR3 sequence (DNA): TGTGCCAGCAGTGAAACCGCGGACAGTTTGAGGATTATGGGCGGAACTGAAGCTTTCTTT.

The CDR3 bases are TGTGCCAGCAGCAAAGGGGGGTCTAGGATAGGCAATCAGCCCCAGCATTTT. Its translation: CASSKGGSRIGNQPQHF. The chain is built from TRBV21-1 and TRBJ1-5. TRBV21-1 is reported as a pseudogene. This CDR3 has 17 amino acids.

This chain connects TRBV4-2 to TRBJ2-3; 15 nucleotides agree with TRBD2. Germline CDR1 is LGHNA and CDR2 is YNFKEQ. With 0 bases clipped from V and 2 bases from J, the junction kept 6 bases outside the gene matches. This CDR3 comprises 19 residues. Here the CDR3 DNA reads TGTGCCAGCAGCCAAGAGCACGGACTAGCGGGGGGGAACACAGATACGCAGTATTTT. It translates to CASSQEHGLAGGNTDTQYF.

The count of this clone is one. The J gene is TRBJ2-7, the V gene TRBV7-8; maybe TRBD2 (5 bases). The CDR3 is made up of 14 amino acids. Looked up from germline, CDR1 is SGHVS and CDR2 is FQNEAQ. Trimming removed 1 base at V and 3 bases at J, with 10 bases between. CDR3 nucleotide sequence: TGTGCCAGCAGCTTAGACAGTGACTACTACGAGCAGTACTTC. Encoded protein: CASSLDSDYYEQYF.

The CDR3 coding sequence is TGCGCCAGCAGCCAAGATCGATCCTTAGGGTTCCAGCCCCAGCATTTT. It encodes CASSQDRSLGFQPQHF. The rearrangement links TRBV4-3 to TRBJ1-5, with D hard to call. Trimming shortened V by 0 bases and J by 7 bases, and 16 bases separated the two germline ends. This CDR3 comprises 16 residues. Germline-derived CDR1 and CDR2 are LGHNA and YSLEER.

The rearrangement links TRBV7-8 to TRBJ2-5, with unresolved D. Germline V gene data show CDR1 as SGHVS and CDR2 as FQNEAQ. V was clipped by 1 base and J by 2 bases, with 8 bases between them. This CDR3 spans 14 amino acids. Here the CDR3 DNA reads TGTGCCAGCAGCTTAGGAAACGGTCAAGAGACCCAGTACTTC. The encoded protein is CASSLGNGQETQYF.

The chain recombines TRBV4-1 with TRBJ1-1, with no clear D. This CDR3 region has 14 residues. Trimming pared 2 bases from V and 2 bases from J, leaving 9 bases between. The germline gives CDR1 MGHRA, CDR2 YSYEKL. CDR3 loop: CASSQWGANTEAFF. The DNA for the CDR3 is TGCGCCAGCAGCCAATGGGGAGCTAACACTGAAGCTTTCTTT.

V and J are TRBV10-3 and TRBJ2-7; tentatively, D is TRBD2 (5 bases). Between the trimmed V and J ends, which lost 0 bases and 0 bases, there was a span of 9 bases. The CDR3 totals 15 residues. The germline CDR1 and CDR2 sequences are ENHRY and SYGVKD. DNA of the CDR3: TGTGCCATCAGTGAGTCGAGGGCCGACTCCTACGAGCAGTACTTC. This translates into CAISESRADSYEQYF.

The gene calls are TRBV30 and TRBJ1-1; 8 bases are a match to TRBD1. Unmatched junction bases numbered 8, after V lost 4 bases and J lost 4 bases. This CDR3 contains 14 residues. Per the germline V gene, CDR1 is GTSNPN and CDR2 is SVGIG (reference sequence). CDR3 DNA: TGTGCCTGGACTCCGGGCAGGGGGCTCACTGAAGCTTTCTTT. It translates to CAWTPGRGLTEAFF.

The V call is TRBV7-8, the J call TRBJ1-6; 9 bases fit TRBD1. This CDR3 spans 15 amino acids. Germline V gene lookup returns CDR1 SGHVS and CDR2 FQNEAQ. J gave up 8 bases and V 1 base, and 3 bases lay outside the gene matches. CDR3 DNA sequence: TGTGCCAGCAGCTTAGACGGGACAGGGTATTCACCCCTCCACTTT. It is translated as CASSLDGTGYSPLHF. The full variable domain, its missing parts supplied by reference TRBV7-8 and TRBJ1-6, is GAGVSQSPRYKVAKRGQDVALRCDPISGHVSLFWYQQALGQGPEFLTYFQNEAQLDKSGLPSDRFFAERPEGSVSTLKIQRTQQEDSAVYLCASSLDGTGYSPLHFGNGTRLTVT.

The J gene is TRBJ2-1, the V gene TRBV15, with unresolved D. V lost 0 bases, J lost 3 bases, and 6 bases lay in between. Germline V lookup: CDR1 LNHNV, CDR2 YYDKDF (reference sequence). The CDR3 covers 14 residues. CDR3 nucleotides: TGTGCCACCAGCAGAGAGAACAGCTACAATGAGCAGTTCTTC. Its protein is CATSRENSYNEQFF.

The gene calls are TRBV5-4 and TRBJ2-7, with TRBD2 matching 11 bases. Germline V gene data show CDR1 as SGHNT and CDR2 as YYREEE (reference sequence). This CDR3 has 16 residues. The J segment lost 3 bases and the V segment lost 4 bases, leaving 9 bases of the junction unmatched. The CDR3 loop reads CASSEPLAGGIYEQYF. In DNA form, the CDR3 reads TGTGCCAGCAGCGAGCCCCTAGCGGGGGGTATCTACGAGCAGTACTTC.

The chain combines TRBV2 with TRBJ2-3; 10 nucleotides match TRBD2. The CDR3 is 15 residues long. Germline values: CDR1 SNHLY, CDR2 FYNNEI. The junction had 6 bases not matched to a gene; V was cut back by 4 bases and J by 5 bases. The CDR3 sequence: CASSATSGKGDTQYF. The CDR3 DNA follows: TGTGCCAGCAGTGCCACTAGCGGGAAAGGAGATACGCAGTATTTT.

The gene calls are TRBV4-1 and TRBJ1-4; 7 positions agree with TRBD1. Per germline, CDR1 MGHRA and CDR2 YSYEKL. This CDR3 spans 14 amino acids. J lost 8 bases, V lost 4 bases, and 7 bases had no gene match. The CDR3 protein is CASSRRDSQEKLFF. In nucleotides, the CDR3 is TGCGCCAGCAGCCGTAGGGACAGCCAGGAAAAACTGTTTTTT.

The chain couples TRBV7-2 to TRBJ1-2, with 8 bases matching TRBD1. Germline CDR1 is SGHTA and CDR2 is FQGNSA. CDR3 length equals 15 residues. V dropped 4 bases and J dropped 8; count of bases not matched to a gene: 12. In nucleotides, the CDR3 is TGTGCCAGCAGCTCCTCAGGGGGCCCCCGCCTAGGCTACACCTTC. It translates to CASSSSGGPRLGYTF.

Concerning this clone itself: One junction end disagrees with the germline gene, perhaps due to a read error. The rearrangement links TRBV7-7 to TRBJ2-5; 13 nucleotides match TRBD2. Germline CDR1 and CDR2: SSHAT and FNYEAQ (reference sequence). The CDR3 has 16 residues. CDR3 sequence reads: CASSPRLAGGRETQYF. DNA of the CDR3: TGTGCTAGCAGCCCTCGACTAGCGGGGGGTCGGGAGACCCAGTACTTC.